These 7 T cell receptor beta chains were sequenced from one sample in a study of blood T cell repertoires in COVID-19. Only in-frame clones appear in the TCRdb table, and some are missing; sequencing was by immunoSEQ multiplex PCR. The sample shows roughly 250,000 clones, 84% of them seen only once. The sample consisted of peripheral blood. The receptors were sampled from a human donor in a cohort sampled during active COVID-19.

Written as DNA, the CDR3 is TGTGCCAGCTCATCCGATACGGGTTCCCGTGTCTACCACAGGGGGTACTCACCCCTCCACTTT. Translated, it gives CASSSDTGSRVYHRGYSPLHF. The V call is TRBV18, the J call TRBJ1-6, with TRBD1 identical over 8 bases. Germline CDR1 is KGHSH and CDR2 is LQKENI. The V segment lost 5 bases and the J segment 10 bases; nucleotides outside the gene matches: 28. This CDR3 contains 21 residues.

The J gene is TRBJ2-3, the V gene TRBV7-9; perhaps TRBD1 as D (5 bases). Per the germline V gene, CDR1 is SEHNR and CDR2 is FQNEAQ (reference sequence). The CDR3 consists of 16 residues. The germline V and J ends were trimmed by 1 base and 0 bases, with 11 bases remaining between them. CDR3 protein: CASSLEGFRSTDTQYF. As DNA, the CDR3 is TGTGCCAGCAGCTTAGAGGGGTTTCGGAGCACAGATACGCAGTATTTT.

The chain has TRBV13 and TRBJ2-3; 14 positions agree with TRBD2. Trimming took 1 base from V and 2 from J; bases not matched to a gene: 8. CDR3 length: 19 residues. CDR1 and CDR2 (germline): PRHDT, FYEKMQ (reference sequence). CDR3 amino acids: CASSLVPGTSGSVTDTQYF. The CDR3 DNA follows: TGTGCCAGCAGCTTAGTCCCCGGGACTAGCGGGAGTGTCACAGATACGCAGTATTTT.

This clone was recorded only once. This sequence joins TRBV4-1 and TRBJ1-2; D gene unclear. CDR1 is MGHRA and CDR2 is YSYEKL in the germline V gene. There are 15 residues in the CDR3. Trimming shortened V by 0 bases and J by 5 bases, and 13 bases separated the two germline ends. The CDR3 region is CASSQDLSSNYGYTF. Here the CDR3 DNA reads TGCGCCAGCAGCCAAGATCTGAGTTCAAATTATGGCTACACCTTC.

J is TRBJ2-5 and V is TRBV5-4; possibly TRBD1 for D (6 bases). The V end was cut by 0 bases, the J end by 5 bases, with 8 bases between. Germline V lookup: CDR1 SGHNT, CDR2 YYREEE (reference sequence). The CDR3 spans 13 residues. The CDR3 is CASSLGTDETQYF. Here the CDR3 DNA reads TGTGCCAGCAGCTTGGGGACAGACGAGACCCAGTACTTC.

The J gene is TRBJ2-1, the V gene TRBV3-1 (or the pseudogene TRBV3-2); 16 bases agree with TRBD2. Germline CDR1 LGHDT, CDR2 YNNKEL (reference sequence). V lost 6 bases, J lost 3 bases, and 5 bases stayed unmatched. The CDR3 covers 17 residues. The chain's CDR3 is CASSSGLAGGIYNEQFF. As DNA, the CDR3 is TGTGCCAGCAGTTCGGGACTAGCGGGGGGGATCTACAATGAGCAGTTCTTC.

The gene calls are TRBV7-8 and TRBJ2-5; possibly TRBD2 for D (5 bases). Trimming left V 4 bases short and J 1 base short, with 13 bases between. The CDR3 extends over 15 amino acids. Germline values: CDR1 SGHVS, CDR2 FQNEAQ. As DNA, the CDR3 is TGTGCCAGCAGCTCTTGGACTTTAATCCAAGAGACCCAGTACTTC. The encoded protein is CASSSWTLIQETQYF. The variable domain in full, with the rest retrieved from reference TRBV7-8 and TRBJ2-5, is GAGVSQSPRYKVAKRGQDVALRCDPISGHVSLFWYQQALGQGPEFLTYFQNEAQLDKSGLPSDRFFAERPEGSVSTLKIQRTQQEDSAVYLCASSSWTLIQETQYFGPGTRLLVL.